A selection of T cell receptor beta chains follows, all from one sample in a study of shared clonotypes between healthy human individuals. The data were produced by immunoSEQ multiplex PCR, yet TCRdb's version contains in-frame clones alone and is incomplete. Altogether some 1.1 million clones are present, roughly 77% being singletons, with the ten largest covering 0.89%. The sample taken for sequencing was memory CD4+ T cells from PBMCs. Source of these receptors: a man younger than 35 in good health. Some clones in this sample may be carry-over from other donors' samples. CDR3s include the opening cysteine and the closing phenylalanine or tryptophan. D genes are given only for firm matches. Size is omitted from some rows. Given values are once, few, many or a class for expanded clones.

V gene: TRBV2
D gene: NA
clone size: NA
J gene: TRBJ2-3
CDR3 length: 13
CDR3 protein: CASSDAVPDTQYF
CDR3 DNA: TGTGCCAGCAGTGACGCGGTGCCAGATACGCAGTATTTT

V gene: TRBV7-7
D gene: NA
clone size: NA
J gene: TRBJ2-2
CDR3 length: 14
CDR3 protein: CASSLVQGTGELFF
CDR3 DNA: TGTGCCAGCAGCTTAGTTCAGGGGACCGGGGAGCTGTTTTTT

V gene: TRBV4-3
D gene: NA
clone size: many
J gene: TRBJ2-5
CDR3 length: 15
CDR3 protein: CASSPLGGAQETQYF
CDR3 DNA: TGCGCCAGCAGCCCGCTCGGGGGCGCTCAAGAGACCCAGTACTTC

V gene: TRBV5-6
D gene: TRBD2
clone size: once
J gene: TRBJ2-3
CDR3 length: 14
CDR3 protein: CASIVRGGTDTQYF
CDR3 DNA: TGTGCCAGCATCGTACGGGGGGGCACAGATACGCAGTATTTT

V gene: TRBV5-1
D gene: TRBD2
clone size: NA
J gene: TRBJ2-1
CDR3 length: 16
CDR3 protein: CASSLTLAGGPNEQFF
CDR3 DNA: TGCGCCAGCAGCTTGACCCTAGCGGGAGGGCCCAATGAGCAGTTCTTC

V gene: TRBV5-1
D gene: TRBD2
clone size: NA
J gene: TRBJ2-1
CDR3 length: 18
CDR3 protein: CASSWGLAGGSSYNEQFF
CDR3 DNA: TGCGCCAGCAGCTGGGGACTAGCGGGAGGGAGCTCCTACAATGAGCAGTTCTTC

V gene: TRBV18
D gene: NA
clone size: NA
J gene: TRBJ2-2
CDR3 length: 15
CDR3 protein: CASSPRTQITGELFF
CDR3 DNA: TGTGCCAGCTCACCAAGGACACAAATCACCGGGGAGCTGTTTTTT

V gene: TRBV7-3
D gene: TRBD2
clone size: many
J gene: TRBJ2-2
CDR3 length: 18
CDR3 protein: CASSSSQLAGGVGRELFF
CDR3 DNA: TGTGCCAGCAGCTCCTCACAACTAGCGGGAGGGGTAGGCCGGGAGCTGTTTTTT

V gene: TRBV25-1
D gene: TRBD1
clone size: many
J gene: TRBJ1-3
CDR3 length: 14
CDR3 protein: CASSRDSSGNTIYF
CDR3 DNA: TGTGCCAGCAGCCGGGACAGCTCTGGAAACACCATATATTTT

V gene: TRBV4-2
D gene: NA
clone size: NA
J gene: TRBJ1-4
CDR3 length: 15
CDR3 protein: CASSPPTEDFEKLFF
CDR3 DNA: TGTGCCAGCAGCCCGCCGACAGAGGATTTTGAAAAACTGTTTTTT

V gene: TRBV27
D gene: TRBD2
clone size: few
J gene: TRBJ2-7
CDR3 length: 15
CDR3 protein: CASRPVTSGPYEQYF
CDR3 DNA: TGTGCCAGCAGGCCCGTGACTAGCGGACCCTACGAGCAGTACTTC

V gene: TRBV12-1
D gene: NA
clone size: NA
J gene: TRBJ2-3
CDR3 length: 16
CDR3 protein: CASSFEGQGRTDTQYF
CDR3 DNA: TGTGCCAGCAGCTTTGAAGGACAGGGGAGGACAGATACGCAGTATTTT

V gene: TRBV6-1
D gene: TRBD1
clone size: once
J gene: TRBJ1-5
CDR3 length: 15
CDR3 protein: CASSVGTGRNQPQHF
CDR3 DNA: TGTGCCAGCAGTGTCGGGACAGGGCGGAATCAGCCCCAGCATTTT

V gene: TRBV4-3
D gene: TRBD1
clone size: NA
J gene: TRBJ2-7
CDR3 length: 14
CDR3 protein: CASSQATGSYEQYF
CDR3 DNA: TGCGCCAGCAGCCAAGCGACAGGGTCATACGAGCAGTACTTC

V gene: TRBV9
D gene: NA
clone size: NA
J gene: TRBJ2-2
CDR3 length: 15
CDR3 protein: CASSAGRWDTGELFF
CDR3 DNA: TGTGCCAGCAGCGCCGGGAGATGGGACACCGGGGAGCTGTTTTTT

V gene: TRBV4-3
D gene: NA
clone size: few
J gene: TRBJ1-1
CDR3 length: 15
CDR3 protein: CASSQGRHRNTEAFF
CDR3 DNA: TGCGCCAGCAGCCAAGGACGGCACAGGAACACTGAAGCTTTCTTT

V gene: TRBV6-1
D gene: NA
clone size: NA
J gene: TRBJ1-4
CDR3 length: 14
CDR3 protein: CASSAGLINEKLFF
CDR3 DNA: TGTGCCAGCAGTGCGGGACTCATTAATGAAAAACTGTTTTTT

V gene: TRBV27
D gene: TRBD1
clone size: NA
J gene: TRBJ2-1
CDR3 length: 15
CDR3 protein: CASSYGTGRSNEQFF
CDR3 DNA: TGTGCCAGCAGTTACGGGACAGGGAGGTCCAATGAGCAGTTCTTC

V gene: TRBV30
D gene: TRBD2
clone size: NA
J gene: TRBJ2-1
CDR3 length: 14
CDR3 protein: CAWSVVGRAWEQFF
CDR3 DNA: TGTGCCTGGAGTGTTGTCGGGAGGGCCTGGGAGCAGTTCTTC

V gene: TRBV28
D gene: TRBD2
clone size: NA
J gene: TRBJ2-1
CDR3 length: 17
CDR3 protein: CASSSPTSEYLYNEQFF
CDR3 DNA: TGTGCCAGCAGTTCGCCAACTAGCGAATACCTCTACAATGAGCAGTTCTTC

V gene: TRBV7-9
D gene: NA
clone size: NA
J gene: TRBJ2-7
CDR3 length: 14
CDR3 protein: CASSLAYGVSEQYF
CDR3 DNA: TGTGCCAGCAGCCTGGCGTATGGGGTTTCCGAGCAGTACTTC

V gene: TRBV11-1
D gene: TRBD1
clone size: NA
J gene: TRBJ2-2
CDR3 length: 15
CDR3 protein: CASSLDRGSTGELFF
CDR3 DNA: TGTGCCAGCAGCTTAGACAGGGGGAGCACCGGGGAGCTGTTTTTT

V gene: TRBV30
D gene: TRBD2
clone size: few
J gene: TRBJ2-5
CDR3 length: 16
CDR3 protein: CAWSPGSLAGQETQYF
CDR3 DNA: TGTGCCTGGAGCCCTGGGAGTCTAGCGGGGCAAGAGACCCAGTACTTC

V gene: TRBV7-3
D gene: NA
clone size: NA
J gene: TRBJ2-3
CDR3 length: 13
CDR3 protein: CASSLFVADTQYF
CDR3 DNA: TGTGCCAGCAGCTTATTCGTCGCAGATACGCAGTATTTT

V gene: TRBV5-1
D gene: TRBD1
clone size: NA
J gene: TRBJ1-1
CDR3 length: 15
CDR3 protein: CASSSNRGENTEAFF
CDR3 DNA: TGCGCCAGCAGCTCGAACAGGGGGGAAAACACTGAAGCTTTCTTT

V gene: TRBV5-1
D gene: NA
clone size: NA
J gene: TRBJ2-1
CDR3 length: 15
CDR3 protein: CASSFEFSPYNEQFF
CDR3 DNA: TGCGCCAGCAGTTTTGAATTCTCCCCCTACAATGAGCAGTTCTTC

V gene: TRBV19
D gene: NA
clone size: few
J gene: TRBJ1-5
CDR3 length: 12
CDR3 protein: CASGQRNQPQHF
CDR3 DNA: TGTGCCAGTGGACAACGCAATCAGCCCCAGCATTTT

V gene: TRBV5-4
D gene: NA
clone size: NA
J gene: TRBJ2-1
CDR3 length: 15
CDR3 protein: CASSLPLGTYNEQFF
CDR3 DNA: TGTGCCAGCAGCCTCCCTCTGGGCACCTACAATGAGCAGTTCTTC

V gene: TRBV10-1
D gene: NA
clone size: NA
J gene: TRBJ2-2
CDR3 length: 14
CDR3 protein: CASTKDWSTGELFF
CDR3 DNA: TGCGCCAGCACTAAGGACTGGTCGACCGGGGAGCTGTTTTTT

V gene: TRBV18
D gene: TRBD2
clone size: NA
J gene: TRBJ2-5
CDR3 length: 18
CDR3 protein: CASSPLPASGSFGETQYF
CDR3 DNA: TGTGCCAGCTCACCACTTCCCGCTAGCGGGAGTTTTGGAGAGACCCAGTACTTC

V gene: TRBV15
D gene: NA
clone size: NA
J gene: TRBJ1-1
CDR3 length: 13
CDR3 protein: CATSGEQWAEAFF
CDR3 DNA: TGTGCCACCAGCGGAGAGCAGTGGGCTGAAGCTTTCTTT

V gene: TRBV28
D gene: NA
clone size: many
J gene: TRBJ1-2
CDR3 length: 14
CDR3 protein: CASSYYDPNYGYTF
CDR3 DNA: TGTGCCAGCAGTTACTACGATCCTAACTATGGCTACACCTTC

V gene: TRBV5-1
D gene: TRBD2
clone size: NA
J gene: TRBJ2-2
CDR3 length: 15
CDR3 protein: CASSSLAGATGELFF
CDR3 DNA: TGCGCCAGCAGCTCCCTAGCGGGAGCTACCGGGGAGCTGTTTTTT

V gene: TRBV4-1
D gene: NA
clone size: NA
J gene: TRBJ1-2
CDR3 length: 14
CDR3 protein: CASSHLVGNYGYTF
CDR3 DNA: TGCGCCAGCAGCCATCTGGTCGGAAACTATGGCTACACCTTC

V gene: TRBV7-2
D gene: TRBD2
clone size: NA
J gene: TRBJ2-3
CDR3 length: 15
CDR3 protein: CASSPGLASTDTQYF
CDR3 DNA: TGTGCCAGCAGCCCCGGACTAGCCAGCACAGATACGCAGTATTTT

V gene: TRBV7-2
D gene: NA
clone size: once
J gene: TRBJ2-2
CDR3 length: 13
CDR3 protein: CASSPGVAGELFF
CDR3 DNA: TGTGCCAGCAGCCCAGGGGTCGCCGGGGAGCTGTTTTTT

V gene: TRBV6-4
D gene: NA
clone size: NA
J gene: TRBJ2-2
CDR3 length: 16
CDR3 protein: CASSDSAAPNTGELFF
CDR3 DNA: TGTGCCAGCAGTGACTCAGCGGCCCCGAACACCGGGGAGCTGTTTTTT

V gene: TRBV10-3
D gene: TRBD2
clone size: NA
J gene: TRBJ2-3
CDR3 length: 16
CDR3 protein: CAISESASGRTDTQYF
CDR3 DNA: TGTGCCATCAGTGAGTCGGCTAGCGGACGGACAGATACGCAGTATTTT

V gene: TRBV28
D gene: NA
clone size: NA
J gene: TRBJ1-2
CDR3 length: 12
CDR3 protein: CASSPRQPGYTF
CDR3 DNA: TGTGCCAGCAGCCCTAGACAGCCTGGCTACACCTTC

V gene: TRBV14
D gene: TRBD1
clone size: NA
J gene: TRBJ1-1
CDR3 length: 16
CDR3 protein: CASSPGQDTLNTEAFF
CDR3 DNA: TGTGCCAGCAGTCCCGGACAGGACACGCTGAACACTGAAGCTTTCTTT

V gene: TRBV7-7
D gene: NA
clone size: many
J gene: TRBJ2-1
CDR3 length: 13
CDR3 protein: CASSLSLGREQFF
CDR3 DNA: TGTGCCAGCAGCTTATCCCTAGGACGGGAGCAGTTCTTC